This T cell receptor (beta chain) was obtained from a study of shared clonotypes between healthy human individuals. Selected positively for CCR7 and CD45RO-negative, naive CD8 cells excluded terminally differentiated effector memory CD45RA+ cells. DNA at about 200 ng, 25,000 to 35,000 T cell genomes, went into sorted-subset replicate PCRs. Measured with immunoSEQ multiplex PCR; TCRdb has only the in-frame clones, and not every one. There are hundreds of thousands of clones in the sample; around 96% occur only once, and 0.11% lies in the top ten. The sequence derives from a young woman in good health. The source material was naive CD8+ T cells sorted from blood.

Written as DNA, the CDR3 is TGTGCCAGCAGCGTGTATAGCGGGGGGTACTCCTACAATGAGCAGTTCTTC. Its translation: CASSVYSGGYSYNEQFF. This chain uses TRBV9 with TRBJ2-1; TRBD2 agrees at 10 bases. Germline CDR1 SGDLS, CDR2 YYNGEE. The CDR3 has 17 residues. After removal of 2 bases from V and 0 bases from J, the junction contained 5 bases not matched to a gene.